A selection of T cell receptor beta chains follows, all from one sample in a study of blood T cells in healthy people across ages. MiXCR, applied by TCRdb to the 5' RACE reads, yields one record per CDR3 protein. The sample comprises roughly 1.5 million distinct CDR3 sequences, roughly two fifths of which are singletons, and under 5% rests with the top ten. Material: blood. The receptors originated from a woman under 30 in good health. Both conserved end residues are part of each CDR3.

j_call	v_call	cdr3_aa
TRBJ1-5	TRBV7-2	CASSRRGDQPQHF
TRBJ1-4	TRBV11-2	CASNPVTVNEKLFF
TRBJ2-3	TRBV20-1	CSPIRGYTQYF
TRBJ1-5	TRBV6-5	CASSPADIGGGQPQHF
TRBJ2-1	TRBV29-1	CSVEENGTEQFF
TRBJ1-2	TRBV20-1	CSARDQGTGYGYTF
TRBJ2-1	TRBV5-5	CASSLVAGSVNEQFF
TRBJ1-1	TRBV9	CASSPPTGDYYYTEAFF
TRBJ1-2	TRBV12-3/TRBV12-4	CASSLIVGYGYTF
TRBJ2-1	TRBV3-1	CASSQERSANEQFF
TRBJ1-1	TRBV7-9	CASSPPSPGRNTEAFF
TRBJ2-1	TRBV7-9	CASTLAGQGIYSEQFF
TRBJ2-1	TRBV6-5	CASTSGTGENNEQFF
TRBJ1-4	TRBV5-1	CASRPQGANEKLFF
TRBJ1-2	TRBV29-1	CSADRNTNYGYTF